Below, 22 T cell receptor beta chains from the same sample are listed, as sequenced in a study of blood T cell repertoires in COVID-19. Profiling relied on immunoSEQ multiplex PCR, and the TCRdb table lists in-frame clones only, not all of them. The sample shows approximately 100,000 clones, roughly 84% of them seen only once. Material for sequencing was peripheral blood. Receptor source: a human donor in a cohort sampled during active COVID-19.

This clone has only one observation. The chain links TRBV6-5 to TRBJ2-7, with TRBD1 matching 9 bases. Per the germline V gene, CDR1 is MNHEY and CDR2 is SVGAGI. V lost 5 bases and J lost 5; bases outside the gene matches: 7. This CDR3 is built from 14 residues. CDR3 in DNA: TGTGCCAGCAGTCTCCGGGACAGGGACCACGAGCAGTACTTC. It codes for CASSLRDRDHEQYF.

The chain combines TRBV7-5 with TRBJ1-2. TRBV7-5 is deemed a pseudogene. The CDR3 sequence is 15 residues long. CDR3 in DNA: TGTGTCAGAAGCTTTAATAGGATGTCGGGAGAGGGCTACACCTTC. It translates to CVRSFNRMSGEGYTF.

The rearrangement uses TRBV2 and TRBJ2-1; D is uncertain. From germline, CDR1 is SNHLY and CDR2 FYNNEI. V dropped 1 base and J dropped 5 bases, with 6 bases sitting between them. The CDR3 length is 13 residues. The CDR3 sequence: CASSEDSNNEQFF. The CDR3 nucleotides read TGTGCCAGCAGTGAAGACTCGAACAATGAGCAGTTCTTC.

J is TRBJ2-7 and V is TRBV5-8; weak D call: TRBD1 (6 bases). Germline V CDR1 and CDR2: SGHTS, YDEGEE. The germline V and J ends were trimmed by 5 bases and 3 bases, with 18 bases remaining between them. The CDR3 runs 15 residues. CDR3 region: CASRPQPQGNYEQYF. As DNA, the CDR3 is TGTGCCAGCAGACCCCAACCACAGGGCAACTACGAGCAGTACTTC.

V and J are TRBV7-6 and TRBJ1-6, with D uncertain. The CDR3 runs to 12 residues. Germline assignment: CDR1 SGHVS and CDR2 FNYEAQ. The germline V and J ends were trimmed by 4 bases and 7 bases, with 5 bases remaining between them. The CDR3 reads CASSSINSPLHF. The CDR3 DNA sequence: TGTGCCAGCAGCTCCATCAATTCACCCCTCCACTTT.

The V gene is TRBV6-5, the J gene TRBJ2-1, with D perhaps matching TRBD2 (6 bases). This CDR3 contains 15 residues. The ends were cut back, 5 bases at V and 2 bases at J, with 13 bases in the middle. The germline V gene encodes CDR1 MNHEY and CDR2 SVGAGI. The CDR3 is CASSPQWGAYNEQFF. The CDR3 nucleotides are TGTGCCAGCAGTCCGCAGTGGGGGGCCTACAATGAGCAGTTCTTC.

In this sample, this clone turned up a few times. CDR3 region: CASSFPQGTVTYEQYF. CDR3 nucleotide sequence: TGTGCCAGCAGTTTCCCCCAGGGGACCGTAACTTACGAGCAGTACTTC. This chain joins TRBV28 and TRBJ2-7; D is perhaps TRBD1 (6 bases). V gave up 3 bases and J gave up 4 bases, with 19 bases separating them. Germline CDR1 is MDHEN and CDR2 is SYDVKM. The CDR3 has 16 residues.

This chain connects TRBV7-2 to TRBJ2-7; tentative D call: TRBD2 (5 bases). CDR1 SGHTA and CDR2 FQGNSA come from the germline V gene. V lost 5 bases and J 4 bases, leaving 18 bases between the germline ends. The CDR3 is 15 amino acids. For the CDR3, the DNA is TGTGCCAGCAGCAGCGACATCCGGGAACCTTACGAGCAGTACTTC. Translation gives CASSSDIREPYEQYF.

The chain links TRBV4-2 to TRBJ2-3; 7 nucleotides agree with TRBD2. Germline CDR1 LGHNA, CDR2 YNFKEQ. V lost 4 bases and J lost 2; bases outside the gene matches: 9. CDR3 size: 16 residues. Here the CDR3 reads CASSLGVGRTTDTQYF. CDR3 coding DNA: TGTGCCAGCAGCCTAGGGGTCGGGAGGACCACAGATACGCAGTATTTT.

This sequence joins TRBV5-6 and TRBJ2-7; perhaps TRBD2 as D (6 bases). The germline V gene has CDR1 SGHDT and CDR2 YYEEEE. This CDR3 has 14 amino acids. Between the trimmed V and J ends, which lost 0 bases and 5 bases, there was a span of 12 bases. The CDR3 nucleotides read TGTGCCAGCAGCTTGGTGGGGACTGGGGACGAGCAGTACTTC. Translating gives CASSLVGTGDEQYF.

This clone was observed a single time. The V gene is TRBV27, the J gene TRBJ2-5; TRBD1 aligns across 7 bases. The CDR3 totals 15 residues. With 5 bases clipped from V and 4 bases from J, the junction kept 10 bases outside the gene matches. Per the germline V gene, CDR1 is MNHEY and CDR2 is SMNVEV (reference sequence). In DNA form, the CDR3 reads TGTGCCAGCAGTCCCGGCAGGGGGACCCGAGAGACCCAGTACTTC. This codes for CASSPGRGTRETQYF.

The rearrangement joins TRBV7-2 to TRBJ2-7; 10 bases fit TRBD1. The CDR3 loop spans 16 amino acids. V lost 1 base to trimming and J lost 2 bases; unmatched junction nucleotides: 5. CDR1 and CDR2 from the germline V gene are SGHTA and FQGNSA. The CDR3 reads CASSLDSGTGAYEQYF. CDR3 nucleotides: TGTGCCAGCAGCTTAGATTCGGGGACAGGGGCCTACGAGCAGTACTTC. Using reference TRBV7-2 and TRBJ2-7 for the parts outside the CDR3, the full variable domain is GAGVSQSPSNKVTEKGKDVELRCDPISGHTALYWYRQSLGQGLEFLIYFQGNSAPDKSGLPSDRFSAERTGGSVSTLTIQRTQQEDSAVYLCASSLDSGTGAYEQYFGPGTRLTVT.

The CDR3 region is CAWRPQGNTGELFF. The CDR3 DNA follows: TGTGCCTGGAGACCACAGGGGAACACCGGGGAGCTGTTTTTT. This chain uses TRBV30 with TRBJ2-2; weak D call: TRBD1 (6 bases). The CDR3 is made up of 14 amino acids. In germline, CDR1 is GTSNPN, CDR2 SVGIG (reference sequence). Trimming removed 3 bases from V and 1 base from J, with 9 bases in between. The complete variable domain, with remaining parts taken from reference TRBV30 and TRBJ2-2, reads SQTIHQWPATLVQPVGSPLSLECTVEGTSNPNLYWYRQAAGRGLQLLFYSVGIGQISSEVPQNLSASRPQDRQFILSSKKLLLSDSGFYLCAWRPQGNTGELFFGEGSRLTVL.

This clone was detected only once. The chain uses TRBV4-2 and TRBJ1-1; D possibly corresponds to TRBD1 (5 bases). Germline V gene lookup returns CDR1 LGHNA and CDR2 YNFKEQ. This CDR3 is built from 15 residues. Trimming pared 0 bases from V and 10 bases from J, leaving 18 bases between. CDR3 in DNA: TGTGCCAGCAGCCAAGAACCCCTAAGTGGGGGGGTAGCTTTCTTT. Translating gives CASSQEPLSGGVAFF.

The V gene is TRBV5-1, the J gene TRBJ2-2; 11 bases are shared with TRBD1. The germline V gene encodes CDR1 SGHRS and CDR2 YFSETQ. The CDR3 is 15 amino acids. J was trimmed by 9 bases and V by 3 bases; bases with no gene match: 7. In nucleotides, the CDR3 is TGCGCCAGCAGCTCCGAGGGACAGGGGGGCAGGGAGCTGTTTTTT. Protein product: CASSSEGQGGRELFF.

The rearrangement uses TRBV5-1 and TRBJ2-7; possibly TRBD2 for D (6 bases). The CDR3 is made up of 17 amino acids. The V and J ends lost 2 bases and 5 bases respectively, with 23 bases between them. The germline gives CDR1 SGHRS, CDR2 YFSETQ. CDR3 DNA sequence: TGCGCCAGCAGCTTCGGTACCTCCGGGACTTCTATAGACGAGCAGTACTTC. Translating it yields CASSFGTSGTSIDEQYF.

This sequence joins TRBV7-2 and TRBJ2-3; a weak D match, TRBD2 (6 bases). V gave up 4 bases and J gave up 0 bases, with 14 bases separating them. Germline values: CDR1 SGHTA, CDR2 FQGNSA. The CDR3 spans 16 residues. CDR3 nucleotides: TGTGCCAGCAGCTCAAGATTTAGCGGCAGCACAGATACGCAGTATTTT. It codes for CASSSRFSGSTDTQYF.

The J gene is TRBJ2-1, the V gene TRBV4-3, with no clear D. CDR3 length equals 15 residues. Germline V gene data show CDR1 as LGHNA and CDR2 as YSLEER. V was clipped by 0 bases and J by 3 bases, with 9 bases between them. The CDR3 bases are TGCGCCAGCAGCCAAGATCCCCCGTTCTACAATGAGCAGTTCTTC. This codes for CASSQDPPFYNEQFF.

Written as DNA, the CDR3 is TGTGCCAGCAGCTTGTCCCCTGTGGACAGTTCGCACTACATGAACACTGAAGCTTTCTTT. This sequence encodes CASSLSPVDSSHYMNTEAFF. J is TRBJ1-1 and V is TRBV7-4; a weak D match, TRBD1 (6 bases). Germline values: CDR1 SGHVT, CDR2 SQSDAQ. The CDR3 runs to 20 residues. With 3 bases removed from V and 0 bases from J, the gap between germline ends came to 26 bases. Variable domain in full (rest from reference TRBV7-4 and TRBJ1-1): GAGVSQSPRYKVAKRGRDVALRCDSISGHVTLYWYRQTLGQGSEVLTYSQSDAQRDKSGRPSGRFSAERPERSVSTLKIQRTEQGDSAVYLCASSLSPVDSSHYMNTEAFFGQGTRLTVV.

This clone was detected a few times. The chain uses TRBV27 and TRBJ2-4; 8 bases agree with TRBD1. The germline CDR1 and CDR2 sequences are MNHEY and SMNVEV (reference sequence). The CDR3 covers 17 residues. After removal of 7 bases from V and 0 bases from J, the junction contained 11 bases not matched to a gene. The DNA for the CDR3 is TGTGCCAGCATCGTGAGGGGGACAGGTCTAGCCAAAAACATTCAGTACTTC. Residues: CASIVRGTGLAKNIQYF.

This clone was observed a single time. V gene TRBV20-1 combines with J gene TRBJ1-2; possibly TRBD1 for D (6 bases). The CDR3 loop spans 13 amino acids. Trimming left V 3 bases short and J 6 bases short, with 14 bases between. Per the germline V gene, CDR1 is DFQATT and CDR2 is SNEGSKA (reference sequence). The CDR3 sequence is CSASPTGPHGYTF. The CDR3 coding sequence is TGCAGTGCTAGTCCCACAGGGCCCCATGGCTACACCTTC.

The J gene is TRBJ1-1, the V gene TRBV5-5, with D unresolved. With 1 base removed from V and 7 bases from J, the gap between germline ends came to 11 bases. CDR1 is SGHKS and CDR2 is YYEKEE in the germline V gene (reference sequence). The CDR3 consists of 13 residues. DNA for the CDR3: TGTGCCAGCAGCTTGATAAGGGAGAGTGAAGCTTTCTTT. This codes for CASSLIRESEAFF.